This is a list of T cell receptor beta chains from one sample in a study of blood T cell repertoires in COVID-19. The method was immunoSEQ multiplex PCR; TCRdb's version includes in-frame clones alone and lacks a portion of them. The repertoire holds some 210,000 clones, with 89% as singletons. The sequencing sample was made of peripheral blood. Every receptor here comes from a middle-aged woman with acute or convalescent COVID-19. Both conserved end residues are part of each CDR3. D genes are given only for firm matches. Size is omitted from some rows. Given values are once, few, many or a class for expanded clones.

clone size: once; V gene: TRBV19; D gene: TRBD2; J gene: TRBJ2-3; CDR3 DNA: TGTGCCAGTAGTATGCGGGGGGCCCTCACTAGCACAGATACGCAGTATTTT; CDR3 protein: CASSMRGALTSTDTQYF
clone size: few; V gene: TRBV9; D gene: TRBD1; J gene: TRBJ1-4; CDR3 DNA: TGTGCCAGCAGCGTTGGGACAGGGTTTAATGAAAAACTGTTTTTT; CDR3 protein: CASSVGTGFNEKLFF
clone size: few; V gene: TRBV5-1; D gene: .; J gene: TRBJ1-2; CDR3 DNA: TGCGCCAGCAGTGCAGACTTCCAATCCTATGGCTACACCTTC; CDR3 protein: CASSADFQSYGYTF
clone size: .; V gene: TRBV29-1; D gene: .; J gene: TRBJ1-1; CDR3 DNA: TGCAGCGGGGGATGGGGGGGTTCGAACACTGAAGCTTTCTTT; CDR3 protein: CSGGWGGSNTEAFF
clone size: .; V gene: TRBV18; D gene: TRBD1; J gene: TRBJ1-1; CDR3 DNA: TGTGCCAGCTCACCAACAGGGGGCGCGGACACTGAAGCTTTCTTT; CDR3 protein: CASSPTGGADTEAFF
clone size: .; V gene: TRBV6-5; D gene: TRBD1; J gene: TRBJ1-2; CDR3 DNA: TGTGCCAGCAGCGTACCCGGGACAGGGATTGGCGGCTACACCTTC; CDR3 protein: CASSVPGTGIGGYTF
clone size: once; V gene: TRBV4-1; D gene: .; J gene: TRBJ2-5; CDR3 DNA: TGCGCCAGCAGCCCCGCCGGGCAGGGCGAGACCCAGTACTTC; CDR3 protein: CASSPAGQGETQYF
clone size: .; V gene: TRBV12-3/TRBV12-4; D gene: .; J gene: TRBJ1-2; CDR3 DNA: TGTGCCAGCAGTTTAAACTTCGGTCCAGGCTACACCTTC; CDR3 protein: CASSLNFGPGYTF
clone size: .; V gene: TRBV2; D gene: TRBD2; J gene: TRBJ2-1; CDR3 DNA: TGTGCCAGCAGTTTCGGGGGGGCCGGTGAGCAGTTCTTC; CDR3 protein: CASSFGGAGEQFF
clone size: .; V gene: TRBV18; D gene: .; J gene: TRBJ1-2; CDR3 DNA: TGTGCCAGCTCACCACCCGGGACTCATGCCCGTGGCTACACCTTC; CDR3 protein: CASSPPGTHARGYTF
clone size: .; V gene: TRBV11-2; D gene: .; J gene: TRBJ2-5; CDR3 DNA: TGTGCCAGCAGCTTAGGGTTGTCAGATTCCCAAGAGACCCAGTACTTC; CDR3 protein: CASSLGLSDSQETQYF
clone size: .; V gene: TRBV4-2; D gene: TRBD1; J gene: TRBJ1-4; CDR3 DNA: TGTGCCAGCAGCCAGGCCGGGACAGGGGGAGCAACTAATGAAAAACTGTTTTTT; CDR3 protein: CASSQAGTGGATNEKLFF
clone size: once; V gene: TRBV3-1/TRBV3-2; D gene: .; J gene: TRBJ1-2; CDR3 DNA: TGTGCCAGCAGCCAACGTAGTGTATGGGGCTACACCTTC; CDR3 protein: CASSQRSVWGYTF
clone size: .; V gene: TRBV2; D gene: TRBD2; J gene: TRBJ2-2; CDR3 DNA: TGTGCCAGCAGTGAAGCAGGGACTAGCGTAGGGGAGCTGTTTTTT; CDR3 protein: CASSEAGTSVGELFF
clone size: .; V gene: TRBV28; D gene: .; J gene: TRBJ1-1; CDR3 DNA: TGTGCCAGCAGTTCATACAGGAGAAACACTGAAGCTTTCTTT; CDR3 protein: CASSSYRRNTEAFF
clone size: .; V gene: TRBV12-5; D gene: .; J gene: TRBJ1-2; CDR3 DNA: TGTGCTAGTGGTTTGGCGGGAGGTGGCTACACCTTC; CDR3 protein: CASGLAGGGYTF
clone size: .; V gene: TRBV11-2; D gene: .; J gene: TRBJ1-4; CDR3 DNA: TGTGCCAGCGGGGGATCAGGGGTGAATAATGAAAAACTGTTTTTT; CDR3 protein: CASGGSGVNNEKLFF
clone size: .; V gene: TRBV5-6; D gene: .; J gene: TRBJ1-1; CDR3 DNA: TGTGCCAGCAGCTTGTTCGCTACCGCTGAAGCTTTCTTT; CDR3 protein: CASSLFATAEAFF
clone size: .; V gene: TRBV4-1; D gene: .; J gene: TRBJ1-2; CDR3 DNA: TGCGCCAGCAGCCAAGAACAGGCGATGGGCTATGGCTACACCTTC; CDR3 protein: CASSQEQAMGYGYTF
clone size: few; V gene: TRBV5-1; D gene: TRBD2; J gene: TRBJ2-1; CDR3 DNA: TGCGCCAGCAGCTACCTAGCGGGGGTTTACAATGAGCAGTTCTTC; CDR3 protein: CASSYLAGVYNEQFF
clone size: .; V gene: TRBV2; D gene: .; J gene: TRBJ1-1; CDR3 DNA: TGTGCCAGCAGTGTAGAGCCCCGGTTAGCTTTCTTT; CDR3 protein: CASSVEPRLAFF
clone size: .; V gene: TRBV11-2; D gene: .; J gene: TRBJ1-2; CDR3 DNA: TGTGCCAGCAGCTTAGTCCCTACAGGGTATGGGTATGGCTACACCTTC; CDR3 protein: CASSLVPTGYGYGYTF
clone size: .; V gene: TRBV7-6; D gene: TRBD1; J gene: TRBJ1-5; CDR3 DNA: TGTGCCAGCAGCTTAGCGACAGGGATTCAGCCCCAGCATTTT; CDR3 protein: CASSLATGIQPQHF
clone size: .; V gene: TRBV28; D gene: .; J gene: TRBJ1-3; CDR3 DNA: TGTGCCAGCAGTATAACAGGGACATATAACTCTGGAAACACCATATATTTT; CDR3 protein: CASSITGTYNSGNTIYF
clone size: few; V gene: TRBV12-3/TRBV12-4; D gene: .; J gene: TRBJ1-5; CDR3 DNA: TGTGCCAGCAGTTTAGGCAGAAATCAGCCCCAGCATTTT; CDR3 protein: CASSLGRNQPQHF
clone size: .; V gene: TRBV18; D gene: .; J gene: TRBJ1-1; CDR3 DNA: TGTGCCAGCTCACTTTCACAGGGGAACACTGAAGCTTTCTTT; CDR3 protein: CASSLSQGNTEAFF
clone size: .; V gene: TRBV5-1; D gene: TRBD1; J gene: TRBJ1-1; CDR3 DNA: TGCGCCAGCAGTCAGACAGGGTTGACAGGCACTGAAGCTTTCTTT; CDR3 protein: CASSQTGLTGTEAFF
clone size: .; V gene: TRBV11-2; D gene: .; J gene: TRBJ1-2; CDR3 DNA: TGTGCCAGCAGTGATCTCGGCTATGGCTACACCTTC; CDR3 protein: CASSDLGYGYTF
clone size: .; V gene: TRBV2; D gene: TRBD1; J gene: TRBJ1-1; CDR3 DNA: TGTGCCAGCAGTGACAGGGGGATCGTCACTGAAGCTTTCTTT; CDR3 protein: CASSDRGIVTEAFF
clone size: .; V gene: TRBV7-2; D gene: TRBD1; J gene: TRBJ2-1; CDR3 DNA: TGTGCCAGCAGCATCTGGACAGGGGTCCAGTTCTTC; CDR3 protein: CASSIWTGVQFF
clone size: .; V gene: TRBV2; D gene: .; J gene: TRBJ1-1; CDR3 DNA: TGTGCCAGCAGTGTGCGAGGTAACACTGAAGCTTTCTTT; CDR3 protein: CASSVRGNTEAFF
clone size: few; V gene: TRBV14; D gene: .; J gene: TRBJ1-4; CDR3 DNA: TGTGCCAGCAGCCAACAACAGGCTAGTTCCGAAAAACTGTTTTTT; CDR3 protein: CASSQQQASSEKLFF
clone size: .; V gene: TRBV11-2; D gene: TRBD1; J gene: TRBJ1-2; CDR3 DNA: TGTGCCAGCAGCTTAGTAACGACAGGGAGCTATGGCTACACCTTC; CDR3 protein: CASSLVTTGSYGYTF
clone size: .; V gene: TRBV19; D gene: TRBD1; J gene: TRBJ1-2; CDR3 DNA: TGTGCCAGTAGGCTAATAACAGGGGACTATGGCTACACCTTC; CDR3 protein: CASRLITGDYGYTF
clone size: once; V gene: TRBV20-1; D gene: .; J gene: TRBJ2-5; CDR3 DNA: TGCAGTGCTAGTAGCGGAGAGACCCAGTACTTC; CDR3 protein: CSASSGETQYF
clone size: few; V gene: TRBV12-3/TRBV12-4; D gene: .; J gene: TRBJ1-3; CDR3 DNA: TGTGCCAGCACCTCCGGGGAAAACACCATATATTTT; CDR3 protein: CASTSGENTIYF
clone size: once; V gene: TRBV6-2/TRBV6-3; D gene: .; J gene: TRBJ2-1; CDR3 DNA: TGTGCCAGCAGTTACTCGAGGCGTTACAGGGTGGAAAATGAGCAGTTCTTC; CDR3 protein: CASSYSRRYRVENEQFF
clone size: few; V gene: TRBV6-5; D gene: .; J gene: TRBJ2-5; CDR3 DNA: TGTGCCAGCAGTACAGGGTACCAAGAGACCCAGTACTTC; CDR3 protein: CASSTGYQETQYF
clone size: .; V gene: TRBV27; D gene: .; J gene: TRBJ1-4; CDR3 DNA: TGTGCCAGCAGTTTATACTCCAATGAAAAACTGTTTTTT; CDR3 protein: CASSLYSNEKLFF
clone size: few; V gene: TRBV19; D gene: TRBD1; J gene: TRBJ1-2; CDR3 DNA: TGTGCCAGTAGGACCTACGAGGGGACAGGGTACTATGGCTACACCTTC; CDR3 protein: CASRTYEGTGYYGYTF
clone size: .; V gene: TRBV11-2; D gene: .; J gene: TRBJ2-3; CDR3 DNA: TGTGCCAGCAGCTTCAGCTTGGGCAACACAGATACGCAGTATTTT; CDR3 protein: CASSFSLGNTDTQYF
clone size: .; V gene: TRBV10-3; D gene: TRBD1; J gene: TRBJ1-5; CDR3 DNA: TGTGCCAGTCAAACAGGGGGTAGCAATCAGCCCCAGCATTTT; CDR3 protein: CASQTGGSNQPQHF
clone size: .; V gene: TRBV12-3/TRBV12-4; D gene: .; J gene: TRBJ1-6; CDR3 DNA: TGTGCCAGCAGTTCCAGGTTCTCACCCCTCCACTTT; CDR3 protein: CASSSRFSPLHF
clone size: .; V gene: TRBV4-1; D gene: .; J gene: TRBJ1-2; CDR3 DNA: TGCGCCAGCAGCCAAGAGGTTCCCTGGGTTGTCGGGAGGGATATTGGCTACACCTTC; CDR3 protein: CASSQEVPWVVGRDIGYTF
clone size: few; V gene: TRBV10-3; D gene: .; J gene: TRBJ1-1; CDR3 DNA: TGTGCCATCAGTGTTGGCGGATTCATGAACACTGAAGCTTTCTTT; CDR3 protein: CAISVGGFMNTEAFF
clone size: few; V gene: TRBV27; D gene: .; J gene: TRBJ1-4; CDR3 DNA: TGTGCCAGCAGTTTATCCCCATCACGGGGTATACTGTTTTTT; CDR3 protein: CASSLSPSRGILFF
clone size: .; V gene: TRBV6-1; D gene: TRBD1; J gene: TRBJ1-5; CDR3 DNA: TGTGCCAGCAGTGAATCAGGGGGTATAGGCAATCAGCCCCAGCATTTT; CDR3 protein: CASSESGGIGNQPQHF
clone size: .; V gene: TRBV19; D gene: .; J gene: TRBJ2-1; CDR3 DNA: TGTGCCAGTAGTATTGGGCGGCGGGTATACAATGAGCAGTTCTTC; CDR3 protein: CASSIGRRVYNEQFF
clone size: .; V gene: TRBV11-2; D gene: .; J gene: TRBJ1-2; CDR3 DNA: TGTGCCAGCAGCTTAAACAGGGACTATGGCTACACCTTC; CDR3 protein: CASSLNRDYGYTF
clone size: .; V gene: TRBV3-1/TRBV3-2; D gene: .; J gene: TRBJ2-1; CDR3 DNA: TGTGCCAGCAGCCAGGGCAGGGGACCCTACAATGAGCAGTTCTTC; CDR3 protein: CASSQGRGPYNEQFF
clone size: few; V gene: TRBV9; D gene: .; J gene: TRBJ2-5; CDR3 DNA: TGTGCCAGCAGCGTAGGGACGGGCGGGCCCACTGCAGAGACCCAGTACTTC; CDR3 protein: CASSVGTGGPTAETQYF
clone size: .; V gene: TRBV29-1; D gene: .; J gene: TRBJ1-2; CDR3 DNA: TGCAGCGTTGAATTCAGGGATTCAGCTAACTATGGCTACACCTTC; CDR3 protein: CSVEFRDSANYGYTF
clone size: .; V gene: TRBV30; D gene: .; J gene: TRBJ1-2; CDR3 DNA: TGTGCCTGGACTCGGCGGCTGAGGGATGGCTACACCTTC; CDR3 protein: CAWTRRLRDGYTF
clone size: .; V gene: TRBV5-1; D gene: TRBD2; J gene: TRBJ2-1; CDR3 DNA: TGCGCCAGCAGCTTGGAACTAGCGGGGGCCCTACCCTACAATGAGCAGTTCTTC; CDR3 protein: CASSLELAGALPYNEQFF